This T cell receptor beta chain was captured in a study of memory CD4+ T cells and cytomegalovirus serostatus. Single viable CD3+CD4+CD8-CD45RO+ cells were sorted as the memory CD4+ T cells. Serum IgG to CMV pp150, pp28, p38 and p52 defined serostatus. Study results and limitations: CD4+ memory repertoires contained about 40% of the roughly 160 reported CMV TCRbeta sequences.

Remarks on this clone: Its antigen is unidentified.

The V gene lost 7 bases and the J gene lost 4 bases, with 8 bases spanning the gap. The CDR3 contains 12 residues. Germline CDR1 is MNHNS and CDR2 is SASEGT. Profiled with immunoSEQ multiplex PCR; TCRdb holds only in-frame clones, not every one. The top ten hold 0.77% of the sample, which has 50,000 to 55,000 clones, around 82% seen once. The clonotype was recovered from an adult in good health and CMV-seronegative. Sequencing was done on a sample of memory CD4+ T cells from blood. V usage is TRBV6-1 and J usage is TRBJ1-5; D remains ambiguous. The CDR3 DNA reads TGTGCCAGCATCGAGGGTAATCAGCCCCAGCATTTT. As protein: CASIEGNQPQHF.